Sequencing of this T cell receptor beta chain was carried out in a study of beta chain features in type 1 diabetes. In the study overall: Patients were similar to healthy donors in age and gender (as well as in cell yields).

Germline assignment: CDR1 ENHRY and CDR2 SYGVKD. This CDR3 comprises 13 residues. This clone was counted between two and nine times. Antigen specificity is unknown. The junction departs from the called germline gene at one end, perhaps through a read error. Notes on the study in general: For Type 1 diabetes patients, all four CD4+ subsets carried TCRB CDR3s that were moderately but significantly shorter. Any HLA-type effect on TCRB rearrangement remained unresolved here.

Sorting gave populations that all exceeded 95% purity. Reverse transcribing all isolated RNA meant expressed TCRB transcripts were sequenced. Only in-frame clones appear in the TCRdb table, and some are missing; sequencing was by immunoSEQ multiplex PCR. The sample has almost 350,000 clones; around 8% are singletons. This clonotype was sampled from a woman aged 18-30 years in good health. The J gene is TRBJ1-5, the V gene TRBV10-3; D uncertain. Sequencing was carried out using central memory CD4+ T cells from blood. CDR3 in amino acids: CASSYDSNQPQHF. The CDR3, as DNA: TGTGCCAGCAGTTACGATAGCAATCAGCCCCAGCATTTT.